Sequencing of this T cell receptor beta chain was carried out in a study of vaccination effects on CD4 cells after COVID-19. Study findings and constraints: Substantial clonal contraction characterized both infection- and vaccine-induced clones late after vaccination.

This clone was detected once. Its antigen is as yet unknown. Assay: immunoSEQ multiplex PCR; the TCRdb copy retains only in-frame clones and omits some. Of tens of thousands of clones listed, around 75% are singletons. Sequencing in the ViraFEST assay came after antigen-specific CD4+ T cells had been expanded with viral peptide pools, which were used to stimulate PBMC. After more than 9 days in culture, the CD4+ T cells were isolated. From March to December 2020, the person had a SARS-CoV-2 infection that was confirmed by PCR. There are 15 residues in the CDR3. This chain uses TRBV21-1 with TRBJ1-2. TRBV21-1 is a pseudogene segment. The specimen was CD4+ T cells from PBMCs cultured with a peptide pool, collected before COVID-19 vaccination. The TCR originated in a human donor who had a prior SARS-CoV-2 infection. CDR3 nucleotides: TGTGCCAGCAGCAAAGAAAGTGAAGATAACTATGGCTACACCTTC. This encodes CASSKESEDNYGYTF.